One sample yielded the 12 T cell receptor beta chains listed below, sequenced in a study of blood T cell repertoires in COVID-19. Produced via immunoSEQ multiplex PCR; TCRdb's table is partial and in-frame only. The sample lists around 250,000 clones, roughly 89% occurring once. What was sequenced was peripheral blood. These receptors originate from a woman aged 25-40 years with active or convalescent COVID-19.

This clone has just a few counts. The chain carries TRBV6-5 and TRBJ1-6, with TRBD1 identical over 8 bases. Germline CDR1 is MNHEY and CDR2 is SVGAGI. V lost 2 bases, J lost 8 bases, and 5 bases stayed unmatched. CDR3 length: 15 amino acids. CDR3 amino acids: CASSYRGTGHSPLHF. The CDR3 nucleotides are TGTGCCAGCAGTTACCGTGGGACAGGCCATTCACCCCTCCACTTT.

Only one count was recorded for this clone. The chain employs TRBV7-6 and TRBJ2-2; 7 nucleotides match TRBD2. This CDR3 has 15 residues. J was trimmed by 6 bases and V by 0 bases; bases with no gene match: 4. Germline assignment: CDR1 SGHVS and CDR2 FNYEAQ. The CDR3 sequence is CASSLAGGSAGELFF. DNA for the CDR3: TGTGCCAGCAGCTTAGCGGGGGGGTCTGCCGGGGAGCTGTTTTTT.

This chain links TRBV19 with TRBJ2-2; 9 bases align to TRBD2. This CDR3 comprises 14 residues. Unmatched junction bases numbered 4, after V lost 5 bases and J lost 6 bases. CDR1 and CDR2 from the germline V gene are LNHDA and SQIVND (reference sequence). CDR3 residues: CASSQRGASGELFF. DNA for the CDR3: TGTGCCAGTAGTCAGCGGGGGGCCTCCGGGGAGCTGTTTTTT.

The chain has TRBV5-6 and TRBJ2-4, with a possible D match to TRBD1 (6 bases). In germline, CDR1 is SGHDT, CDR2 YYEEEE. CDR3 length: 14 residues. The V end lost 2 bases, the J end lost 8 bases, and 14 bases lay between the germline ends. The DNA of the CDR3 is TGTGCCAGCAGCTTACAGGGTAGAGTAGACATTCAGTACTTC. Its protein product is CASSLQGRVDIQYF.

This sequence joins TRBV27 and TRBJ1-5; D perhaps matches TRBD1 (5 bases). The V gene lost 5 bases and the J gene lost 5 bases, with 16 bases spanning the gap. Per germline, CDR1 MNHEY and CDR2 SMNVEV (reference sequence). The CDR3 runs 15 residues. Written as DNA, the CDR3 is TGTGCCAGCAGTCCTTGGGGCGCCCCAGATCAGCCCCAGCATTTT. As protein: CASSPWGAPDQPQHF.

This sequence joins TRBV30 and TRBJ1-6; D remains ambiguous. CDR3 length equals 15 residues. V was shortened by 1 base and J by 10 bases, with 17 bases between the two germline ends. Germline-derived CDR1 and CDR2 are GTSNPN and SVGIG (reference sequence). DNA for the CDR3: TGTGCCTGGAGTGCCCCTCCCCCGGGAGGATCACCCCTCCACTTT. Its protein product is CAWSAPPPGGSPLHF.

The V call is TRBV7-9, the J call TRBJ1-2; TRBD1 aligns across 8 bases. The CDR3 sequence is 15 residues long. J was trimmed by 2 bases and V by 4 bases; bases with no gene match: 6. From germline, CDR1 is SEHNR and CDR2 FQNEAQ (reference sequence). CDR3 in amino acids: CASSYQGARNYGYTF. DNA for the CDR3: TGTGCCAGCAGCTACCAGGGGGCACGGAACTATGGCTACACCTTC. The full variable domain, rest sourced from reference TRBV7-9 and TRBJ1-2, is DTGVSQNPRHKITKRGQNVTFRCDPISEHNRLYWYRQTLGQGPEFLTYFQNEAQLEKSRLLSDRFSAERPKGSFSTLEIQRTEQGDSAMYLCASSYQGARNYGYTFGSGTRLTVV.

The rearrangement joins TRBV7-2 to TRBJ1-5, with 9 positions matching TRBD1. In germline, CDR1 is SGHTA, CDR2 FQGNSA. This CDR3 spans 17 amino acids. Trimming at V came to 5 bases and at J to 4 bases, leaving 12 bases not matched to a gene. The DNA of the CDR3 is TGTGCCAGCAGCCCCGGGACAGGGAGACGAACTAATCAGCCCCAGCATTTT. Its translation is CASSPGTGRRTNQPQHF.

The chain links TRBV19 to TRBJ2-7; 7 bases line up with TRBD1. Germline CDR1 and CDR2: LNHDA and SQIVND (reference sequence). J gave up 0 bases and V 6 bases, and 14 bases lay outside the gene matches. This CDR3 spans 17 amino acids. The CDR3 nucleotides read TGTGCCAGTAGCCACCCCGGAAGGACAGGTCTCTCCTACGAGCAGTACTTC. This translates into CASSHPGRTGLSYEQYF.

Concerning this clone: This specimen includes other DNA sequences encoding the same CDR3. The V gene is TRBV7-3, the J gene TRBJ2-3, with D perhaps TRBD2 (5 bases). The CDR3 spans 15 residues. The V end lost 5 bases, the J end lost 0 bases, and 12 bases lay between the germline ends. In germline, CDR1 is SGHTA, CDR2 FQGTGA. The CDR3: CASSPRRTSTDTQYF. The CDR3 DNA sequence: TGTGCCAGCAGCCCCCGACGGACTAGCACAGATACGCAGTATTTT.

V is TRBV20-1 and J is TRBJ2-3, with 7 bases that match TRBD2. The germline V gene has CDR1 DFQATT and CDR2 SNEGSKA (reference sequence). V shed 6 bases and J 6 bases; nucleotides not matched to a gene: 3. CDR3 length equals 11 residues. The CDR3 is CSALGGDTQYF. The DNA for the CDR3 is TGCAGTGCGTTGGGGGGGGATACGCAGTATTTT.

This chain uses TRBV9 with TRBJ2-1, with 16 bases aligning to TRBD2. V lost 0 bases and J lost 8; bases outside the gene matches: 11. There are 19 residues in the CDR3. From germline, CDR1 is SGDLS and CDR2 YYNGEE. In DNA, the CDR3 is TGTGCCAGCAGCGTAGTCCCGGGACTAGCGGGGGGGTCTAGAGATGAGCAGTTCTTC. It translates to CASSVVPGLAGGSRDEQFF.